This T cell receptor beta chain was recorded in a study of blood T cell repertoires in COVID-19 (dated by TCRdb to 2020 to 2021). The study in broad terms: Samples from collaborators originated in the United States, Italy and Spain and spanned both the acute and convalescent phases of COVID-19. The material from the prospective study consisted of cDNA or gDNA derived from T cells, B-cell-depleted T cells, or PBMCs. The dataset comprised deeply sampled blood TCRbeta repertoires from subjects exposed to, actively infected with, or recovered from COVID-19. The repertoires were released in a freely available public database intended as a resource for research on the immune response to SARS-CoV-2. Samples were obtained from the ongoing ImmuneRACE study (first 160 participants) and from 1,200 or so subjects provided by 6 global collaborators. Sample metadata almost always included a de-identified subject ID, COVID-19 status, age in years and sex. Where HLA class I and class II types were available, the types were taken from metadata supplied by the sample provider, not from assay-based typing. The investigation overall reported the following: The quantity of clinical and demographic metadata differed by source and by participant and was supplied without curation.

The immunoSEQ Assay, a bias-controlled multiplex PCR, was used to amplify TCRbeta CDR3 regions from genomic DNA. The original pipeline was this. Within the assay, amplification of reference gene primers was used to estimate how many nucleated cells each sample contained. To quantify the absolute abundance of each unique TCRbeta CDR3 rearrangement, sequence reads were collapsed and filtered. For each sample, productive Simpson clonality was calculated as the square root of Simpson's diversity index across productive rearrangements. TCRdb re-hosts the immuneACCESS table, in-frame sequences only. Its copies lack some clones; in the studies checked, an unresolved V gene accounts for under half of them, and the cause for the rest is not known. D and trimming come from the DNA, and the V and J calls and clone size come from that table. Within this sample are tens of thousands of clones, with about 74% of them counted one time only. About 3.9% of the sample lies in the top ten.

To note about this clone: Its antigen is currently not known. No quality values exist for individual bases; no much larger clone is one base distant.

The germline V gene (reference sequence) yields LGHDT for CDR1 and YNNKEL for CDR2. V loses 0 bases at its end and J loses 1 base; junction bases beyond the gene matches: 10. The CDR3 sequence holds 19 residues, the cysteine and phenylalanine included. Just CDR3 DNA is preserved here, 57 bases in frame from base 1. In Seattle, one collaborating source enrolled patients while the infection was active and tracked those patients longitudinally over the course of disease. Collaborating institutions collected whole blood in K2EDTA tubes following their own protocols. For TCRbeta analysis, collaborators shipped samples in one of three forms: frozen whole blood, isolated PBMCs, or DNA extracted from either of those sample types.

Recombination linked TRBV3-1 (or the pseudogene TRBV3-2) to TRBJ2-4; TRBD2 aligns with 9 central bases. The sequenced material came from peripheral blood. The TCR originated in a man aged 65-85 years with COVID-19, enrolled during active disease. The CDR3 region reads CASSQDVIASGRAKNIQYF. The DNA sequence is given as TGTGCCAGCAGCCAAGATGTGATTGCGAGCGGGAGGGCCAAAAACATTCAGTACTTC.